These T cell receptor beta chains were read from a single sample in a study of cytomegalovirus exposure and HLA in healthy donors. Some clones are missing from TCRdb's copy, which holds only in-frame ones; the method was immunoSEQ multiplex PCR. In the table there are about 200,000 clones, around 77% of which are singletons. Sequencing was done on a sample of PBMCs. Receptors were obtained from a woman in her 30s in good health and CMV-seronegative. Each CDR3 is given with its conserved first and last residue. Each record gives: clone size, D gene, J gene, V gene, CDR3 protein, CDR3 DNA. D genes are given only for firm matches. Some rows have no size entry. The others give once, few or many, or a class for an expanded clone.

abundance: NA
d_gene: NA
j_gene: TRBJ1-3
v_gene: TRBV4-1
CDR3aa: CASSYRHISGNTIYF
CDR3nt: TGCGCCAGCAGCTATCGACACATCTCTGGAAACACCATATATTTT

abundance: NA
d_gene: TRBD1
j_gene: TRBJ1-3
v_gene: TRBV6-6
CDR3aa: CASSLRQGETGNTIYF
CDR3nt: TGTGCCAGCAGTTTGCGACAGGGGGAAACCGGAAACACCATATATTTT

abundance: once
d_gene: TRBD1
j_gene: TRBJ1-3
v_gene: TRBV5-1
CDR3aa: CASSLGQAMNSGNTIYF
CDR3nt: TGCGCCAGCAGCCTTGGACAGGCTATGAACTCTGGAAACACCATATATTTT

abundance: NA
d_gene: TRBD1
j_gene: TRBJ2-3
v_gene: TRBV19
CDR3aa: CASSPRGQGGTDTQYF
CDR3nt: TGTGCCAGTAGTCCCCGAGGACAGGGCGGCACAGATACGCAGTATTTT

abundance: NA
d_gene: NA
j_gene: TRBJ1-2
v_gene: TRBV5-1
CDR3aa: CASSSEWTANYGYTF
CDR3nt: TGCGCCAGCAGTTCTGAATGGACAGCTAACTATGGCTACACCTTC

abundance: NA
d_gene: TRBD1
j_gene: TRBJ2-3
v_gene: TRBV19
CDR3aa: CASSIRDRGTDTQYF
CDR3nt: TGTGCCAGTAGTATCCGGGACAGAGGCACAGATACGCAGTATTTT

abundance: NA
d_gene: TRBD1
j_gene: TRBJ1-4
v_gene: TRBV2
CDR3aa: CASITGTGGSEKLFF
CDR3nt: TGTGCCAGCATAACCGGGACAGGGGGGAGCGAAAAACTGTTTTTT

abundance: once
d_gene: TRBD1
j_gene: TRBJ1-3
v_gene: TRBV5-8
CDR3aa: CASSKGDSSGNTIYF
CDR3nt: TGTGCCAGCAGCAAGGGGGACAGCTCTGGAAACACCATATATTTT

abundance: NA
d_gene: NA
j_gene: TRBJ1-1
v_gene: TRBV6-5
CDR3aa: CASSYSEGSTEAFF
CDR3nt: TGTGCCAGCAGTTACTCTGAAGGGAGTACTGAAGCTTTCTTT

abundance: NA
d_gene: TRBD1
j_gene: TRBJ1-6
v_gene: TRBV2
CDR3aa: CASRPGTVNSPLHF
CDR3nt: TGTGCCAGCCGACCCGGGACAGTAAATTCACCCCTCCACTTT

abundance: NA
d_gene: NA
j_gene: TRBJ2-7
v_gene: TRBV27
CDR3aa: CASSLRIAALSYEQYF
CDR3nt: TGTGCCAGCAGTTTGAGGATAGCGGCACTTTCCTACGAGCAGTACTTC

abundance: once
d_gene: TRBD1
j_gene: TRBJ1-6
v_gene: TRBV5-1
CDR3aa: CASSLDRGTSPLHF
CDR3nt: TGCGCCAGCAGCTTGGACAGGGGGACTTCACCCCTCCACTTT

abundance: NA
d_gene: TRBD2
j_gene: TRBJ2-3
v_gene: TRBV11-3
CDR3aa: CASSRGLAGAADTQYF
CDR3nt: TGTGCCAGCAGCCGTGGACTAGCGGGAGCGGCAGATACGCAGTATTTT

abundance: NA
d_gene: TRBD2
j_gene: TRBJ2-3
v_gene: TRBV5-4
CDR3aa: CASSLWPAGGSTDTQYF
CDR3nt: TGTGCCAGCAGCTTGTGGCCAGCGGGAGGGAGCACAGATACGCAGTATTTT

abundance: NA
d_gene: NA
j_gene: TRBJ2-3
v_gene: TRBV25-1
CDR3aa: CATKLVSDTQYF
CDR3nt: TGTGCCACCAAACTAGTGTCAGATACGCAGTATTTT

abundance: NA
d_gene: NA
j_gene: TRBJ1-4
v_gene: TRBV30
CDR3aa: CAWKKPPGEKLFF
CDR3nt: TGTGCCTGGAAAAAACCCCCAGGCGAAAAACTGTTTTTT

abundance: NA
d_gene: NA
j_gene: TRBJ2-7
v_gene: TRBV7-9
CDR3aa: CASSLADKGGARYEQYF
CDR3nt: TGTGCCAGCAGCTTAGCCGACAAGGGGGGGGCTCGCTACGAGCAGTACTTC

abundance: NA
d_gene: NA
j_gene: TRBJ1-6
v_gene: TRBV5-6
CDR3aa: CASSLDPGNSPLHF
CDR3nt: TGTGCCAGCAGCTTGGATCCAGGGAATTCACCCCTCCACTTT

abundance: few
d_gene: NA
j_gene: TRBJ1-4
v_gene: TRBV2
CDR3aa: CASREGREKLFF
CDR3nt: TGTGCCAGCAGGGAGGGAAGGGAAAAACTGTTTTTT

abundance: NA
d_gene: NA
j_gene: TRBJ1-1
v_gene: TRBV5-6
CDR3aa: CASSLFGSAGDTEAFF
CDR3nt: TGTGCCAGCAGCTTGTTTGGATCGGCCGGGGACACTGAAGCTTTCTTT

abundance: NA
d_gene: NA
j_gene: TRBJ1-1
v_gene: TRBV11-2
CDR3aa: CASSQTQGRNTEAFF
CDR3nt: TGTGCCAGCAGCCAAACGCAGGGCCGGAACACTGAAGCTTTCTTT

abundance: once
d_gene: TRBD1
j_gene: TRBJ2-2
v_gene: TRBV9
CDR3aa: CASSVARQGVSTGELFF
CDR3nt: TGTGCCAGCAGCGTGGCTCGACAGGGGGTTAGCACCGGGGAGCTGTTTTTT

abundance: NA
d_gene: NA
j_gene: TRBJ2-7
v_gene: TRBV2
CDR3aa: CASPPSSTYEQYF
CDR3nt: TGTGCCAGCCCCCCGAGTAGCACCTACGAGCAGTACTTC

abundance: NA
d_gene: NA
j_gene: TRBJ2-1
v_gene: TRBV11-3
CDR3aa: CASSTTAYNEQFF
CDR3nt: TGTGCCAGCAGCACGACAGCTTACAATGAGCAGTTCTTC

abundance: NA
d_gene: NA
j_gene: TRBJ2-2
v_gene: TRBV6-5
CDR3aa: CAAGLPATGELFF
CDR3nt: TGTGCCGCAGGACTACCCGCCACCGGGGAGCTGTTTTTT

abundance: NA
d_gene: NA
j_gene: TRBJ2-7
v_gene: TRBV7-2
CDR3aa: CASSRLAPGVEAEQYF
CDR3nt: TGTGCCAGCAGCCGACTCGCCCCGGGGGTTGAGGCAGAGCAGTACTTC

abundance: NA
d_gene: TRBD2
j_gene: TRBJ2-7
v_gene: TRBV9
CDR3aa: CASSVAGLATNEQYF
CDR3nt: TGTGCCAGCAGCGTAGCGGGACTAGCGACGAACGAGCAGTACTTC

abundance: once
d_gene: TRBD2
j_gene: TRBJ2-3
v_gene: TRBV6-5
CDR3aa: CASSYGSGGSTDTQYF
CDR3nt: TGTGCCAGCAGTTACGGGAGCGGGGGTTCCACAGATACGCAGTATTTT

abundance: once
d_gene: NA
j_gene: TRBJ2-4
v_gene: TRBV6-1
CDR3aa: CASSPPWREYQYF
CDR3nt: TGTGCCAGCAGTCCCCCGTGGAGGGAGTATCAGTACTTC

abundance: few
d_gene: NA
j_gene: TRBJ1-1
v_gene: TRBV27
CDR3aa: CASKETFRTEAFF
CDR3nt: TGTGCCAGCAAGGAAACTTTCAGGACTGAAGCTTTCTTT

abundance: NA
d_gene: NA
j_gene: TRBJ2-7
v_gene: TRBV6-5
CDR3aa: CASSPRTASSYEQYF
CDR3nt: TGTGCCAGCAGTCCTAGGACAGCGAGCTCCTACGAGCAGTACTTC

abundance: NA
d_gene: NA
j_gene: TRBJ1-2
v_gene: TRBV28
CDR3aa: CASSPPGYGYTF
CDR3nt: TGTGCCAGCAGCCCCCCAGGGTATGGCTACACCTTC

abundance: NA
d_gene: TRBD2
j_gene: TRBJ2-1
v_gene: TRBV19
CDR3aa: CASSVAREGANEQFF
CDR3nt: TGTGCCAGTAGCGTAGCGCGGGAGGGGGCCAATGAGCAGTTCTTC

abundance: NA
d_gene: NA
j_gene: TRBJ2-7
v_gene: TRBV4-1
CDR3aa: CASSQAFQASSYEQYF
CDR3nt: TGCGCCAGCAGCCAAGCCTTCCAGGCGAGCTCCTACGAGCAGTACTTC

abundance: NA
d_gene: TRBD1
j_gene: TRBJ2-4
v_gene: TRBV4-2
CDR3aa: CASSQGGTGSTFQYF
CDR3nt: TGTGCCAGCAGCCAAGGGGGGACAGGGAGCACATTCCAGTACTTC

abundance: NA
d_gene: TRBD1
j_gene: TRBJ1-1
v_gene: TRBV10-3
CDR3aa: CAISKGAGAFF
CDR3nt: TGTGCCATCTCCAAGGGGGCCGGAGCTTTCTTT

abundance: NA
d_gene: TRBD1
j_gene: TRBJ1-2
v_gene: TRBV6-5
CDR3aa: CASSPRDRVGYGYTF
CDR3nt: TGTGCCAGCAGTCCCCGGGACAGGGTAGGATATGGCTACACCTTC

abundance: NA
d_gene: TRBD1
j_gene: TRBJ2-1
v_gene: TRBV10-3
CDR3aa: CAAQNRDSGNNEQFF
CDR3nt: TGTGCCGCGCAAAATCGGGACAGTGGAAACAATGAGCAGTTCTTC

abundance: NA
d_gene: NA
j_gene: TRBJ1-2
v_gene: TRBV6-6
CDR3aa: CASSYNGKNYGYTF
CDR3nt: TGTGCCAGCAGTTACAACGGTAAAAACTATGGCTACACCTTC

abundance: NA
d_gene: NA
j_gene: TRBJ2-7
v_gene: TRBV7-9
CDR3aa: CSSSLEGWEQYF
CDR3nt: TGTTCCAGCAGCTTAGAGGGGTGGGAGCAGTACTTC

abundance: NA
d_gene: TRBD1
j_gene: TRBJ1-1
v_gene: TRBV6-6
CDR3aa: CASSSNRGNTEAFF
CDR3nt: TGTGCCAGCAGCTCCAACAGGGGAAACACTGAAGCTTTCTTT

abundance: few
d_gene: NA
j_gene: TRBJ2-3
v_gene: TRBV9
CDR3aa: CASSVGTARIDTQYF
CDR3nt: TGTGCCAGCAGCGTAGGGACAGCACGCATAGATACGCAGTATTTT

abundance: NA
d_gene: NA
j_gene: TRBJ1-2
v_gene: TRBV6-1
CDR3aa: CASSVPQEPNYGYTF
CDR3nt: TGTGCCAGCAGTGTCCCACAGGAACCTAACTATGGCTACACCTTC

abundance: NA
d_gene: NA
j_gene: TRBJ1-2
v_gene: TRBV2
CDR3aa: CASRMVSGGYTF
CDR3nt: TGTGCCAGCAGGATGGTATCGGGTGGCTACACCTTC

abundance: NA
d_gene: NA
j_gene: TRBJ2-7
v_gene: TRBV6-1
CDR3aa: CASSETGYEQYF
CDR3nt: TGTGCCAGCAGTGAAACGGGCTACGAGCAGTACTTC

abundance: NA
d_gene: TRBD2
j_gene: TRBJ2-7
v_gene: TRBV6-5
CDR3aa: CATRLLAGGYEQYF
CDR3nt: TGTGCCACCCGCCTTCTAGCGGGAGGATACGAGCAGTACTTC

abundance: NA
d_gene: NA
j_gene: TRBJ2-1
v_gene: TRBV15
CDR3aa: CATSGTFPYNEQFF
CDR3nt: TGTGCCACCAGCGGGACTTTTCCTTACAATGAGCAGTTCTTC

abundance: NA
d_gene: TRBD1
j_gene: TRBJ2-4
v_gene: TRBV9
CDR3aa: CASSPGQGKNIQYF
CDR3nt: TGTGCCAGCAGCCCCGGACAGGGCAAAAACATTCAGTACTTC

abundance: NA
d_gene: NA
j_gene: TRBJ2-2
v_gene: TRBV7-9
CDR3aa: CASSLVSYTGELFF
CDR3nt: TGTGCCAGCAGCTTAGTCAGTTACACCGGGGAGCTGTTTTTT